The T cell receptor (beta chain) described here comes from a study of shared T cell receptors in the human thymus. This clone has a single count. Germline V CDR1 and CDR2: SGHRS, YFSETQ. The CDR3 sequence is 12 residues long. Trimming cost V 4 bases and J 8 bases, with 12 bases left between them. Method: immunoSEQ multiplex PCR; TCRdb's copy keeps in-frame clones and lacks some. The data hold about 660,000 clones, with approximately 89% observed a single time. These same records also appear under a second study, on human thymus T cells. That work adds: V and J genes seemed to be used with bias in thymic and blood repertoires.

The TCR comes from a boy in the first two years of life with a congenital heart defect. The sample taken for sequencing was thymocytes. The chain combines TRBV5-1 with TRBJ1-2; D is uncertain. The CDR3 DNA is TGCGCCAGCAGCACGATCGGGATGGGCTACACCTTC. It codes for CASSTIGMGYTF.